Presented here are 24 T cell receptor beta chains from one specimen sequenced in a study of technical replicates of blood from a few donors. Assay used: immunoSEQ multiplex PCR; TCRdb lists only in-frame clones, some missing. The data hold 75,000 to 95,000 clones, with 90% to 95% observed a single time. The sample consisted of T cells isolated from PBMCs. These TCRs come from a human donor in good health.

The chain combines TRBV19 with TRBJ2-7, with D tentatively TRBD2 (5 bases). The germline V and J ends were trimmed by 0 bases and 2 bases, with 14 bases remaining between them. The CDR3 is made up of 16 amino acids. Germline-derived CDR1 and CDR2 are LNHDA and SQIVND (reference sequence). For the CDR3, the DNA is TGTGCCAGTAGTATAGATCGAGGGAGTACTCCCTACGAGCAGTACTTC. The encoded protein is CASSIDRGSTPYEQYF.

The chain recombines TRBV28 with TRBJ2-7, with TRBD1 identical over 8 bases. V lost 4 bases to trimming and J lost 7 bases; unmatched junction nucleotides: 9. Germline V lookup: CDR1 MDHEN, CDR2 SYDVKM. CDR3 size: 14 residues. Here the CDR3 DNA reads TGTGCCAGCAGTTCCTTGGACAGGGTAAGGGAGCAGTACTTC. Its protein product is CASSSLDRVREQYF.

This chain joins TRBV7-2 and TRBJ1-1; 8 nucleotides line up with TRBD1. V trimming: 5 bases; J trimming: 0 bases; junction bases outside the gene matches: 5. The CDR3 consists of 15 residues. Germline assignment: CDR1 SGHTA and CDR2 FQGNSA. CDR3 protein: CASSPPGGMNTEAFF. CDR3 nucleotides: TGTGCCAGCAGCCCCCCAGGGGGCATGAACACTGAAGCTTTCTTT.

The chain employs TRBV30 and TRBJ1-1; D unresolved. Germline assignment: CDR1 GTSNPN and CDR2 SVGIG (reference sequence). CDR3 length equals 12 residues. The V gene lost 2 bases and the J gene lost 8 bases, with 12 bases spanning the gap. CDR3 residues: CAWSIGGREAFF. In DNA, the CDR3 is TGTGCCTGGAGTATTGGTGGCCGCGAAGCTTTCTTT.

This chain connects TRBV10-3 to TRBJ2-1; D may be TRBD1 (6 bases). The V end was cut by 7 bases, the J end by 2 bases, with 12 bases between. Germline V gene lookup returns CDR1 ENHRY and CDR2 SYGVKD. CDR3 length: 14 amino acids. CDR3 sequence: CAIIGGVTYNEQFF. The CDR3, as DNA: TGTGCCATCATAGGGGGAGTAACCTACAATGAGCAGTTCTTC.

The rearrangement links TRBV6-5 to TRBJ2-1; 10 nucleotides agree with TRBD2. From germline, CDR1 is MNHEY and CDR2 SVGAGI. V dropped 6 bases and J dropped 4; count of bases not matched to a gene: 6. CDR3 length equals 15 residues. Here the CDR3 DNA reads TGTGCCAGCAGACCTAGCGGGAGTGTTTACAATGAGCAGTTCTTC. Its protein is CASRPSGSVYNEQFF.

The DNA for the CDR3 is TGTGCCAGCAGTTTACTAGCGGGTCTCTACAATGAGCAGTTCTTC. Translated, it gives CASSLLAGLYNEQFF. The chain links TRBV28 to TRBJ2-1; 8 bases align to TRBD2. Germline CDR1 is MDHEN and CDR2 is SYDVKM. The CDR3 is 15 amino acids. V was pared by 2 bases and J by 3 bases, with 3 bases of the junction left unmatched. The complete variable domain, with remaining parts taken from reference TRBV28 and TRBJ2-1, reads DVKVTQSSRYLVKRTGEKVFLECVQDMDHENMFWYRQDPGLGLRLIYFSYDVKMKEKGDIPEGYSVSREKKERFSLILESASTNQTSMYLCASSLLAGLYNEQFFGPGTRLTVL.

This chain joins TRBV6-5 and TRBJ1-4; D is undetermined. The length of the CDR3 is 14 residues. V was trimmed by 2 bases and J by 1 base, leaving 5 bases between them. The germline gives CDR1 MNHEY, CDR2 SVGAGI. Here the CDR3 reads CASSYTRTNEKLFF. CDR3 nucleotides: TGTGCCAGCAGTTACACCAGAACTAATGAAAAACTGTTTTTT.

This clone was seen just once. This chain connects TRBV7-9 to TRBJ1-5, with a weak D call TRBD1 (6 bases). CDR1 and CDR2 from the germline V gene are SEHNR and FQNEAQ (reference sequence). The length of the CDR3 is 14 residues. V was cut by 3 bases and J by 4 bases, with 10 bases left in between. CDR3: CASSFGQKNQPQHF. The CDR3 bases are TGTGCCAGCAGCTTTGGACAGAAGAATCAGCCCCAGCATTTT.

The J gene is TRBJ1-5, the V gene TRBV5-6; 8 bases fit TRBD1. J gave up 6 bases and V 4 bases, and 3 bases lay outside the gene matches. The CDR3 has 13 residues. Germline V gene data show CDR1 as SGHDT and CDR2 as YYEEEE. In DNA, the CDR3 is TGTGCCAGCAGCCCAGGGGGCGTTCAGCCCCAGCATTTT. Protein product: CASSPGGVQPQHF.

The chain employs TRBV18 and TRBJ2-5, with 11 bases matching TRBD1. Per the germline V gene, CDR1 is KGHSH and CDR2 is LQKENI. This CDR3 region has 16 residues. The V segment lost 5 bases and the J segment 4 bases; nucleotides outside the gene matches: 9. For the CDR3, the DNA is TGTGCCAGCTCATTGCGTACCGGGACAGGGGGAGAGACCCAGTACTTC. Translated, it gives CASSLRTGTGGETQYF.

CDR3 residues: CASSLSGDSSYNEQFF. DNA for the CDR3: TGTGCCAGCAGCTTATCAGGGGACAGCTCCTACAATGAGCAGTTCTTC. The V call is TRBV7-2, the J call TRBJ2-1; the match to TRBD1 covers 7 bases. Losses at the gene ends were 2 bases for V and 0 bases for J; bases not matched to a gene: 4. Germline loops: CDR1 SGHTA, CDR2 FQGNSA. The CDR3 is made up of 16 amino acids.

V usage is TRBV28 and J usage is TRBJ2-5; TRBD2 matches 10 bases. After removal of 2 bases from V and 0 bases from J, the junction contained 3 bases not matched to a gene. CDR3 size: 16 residues. CDR1 and CDR2 from the germline V gene are MDHEN and SYDVKM. The CDR3 loop is CASSLALAGDQETQYF. CDR3 DNA sequence: TGTGCCAGCAGTTTAGCCCTAGCGGGAGACCAAGAGACCCAGTACTTC.

This chain joins TRBV28 and TRBJ1-2; tentatively, D is TRBD1 (6 bases). This CDR3 is 14 amino acids long. Deletions cut 5 bases from V and 7 bases from J, with 17 bases between. Germline V gene sequence: CDR1 MDHEN, CDR2 SYDVKM. The chain's CDR3 is CASSDRSAFFGYTF. The CDR3 coding sequence is TGTGCCAGCAGTGACAGGTCAGCCTTCTTTGGCTACACCTTC.

The V and J genes are TRBV4-1 and TRBJ2-1, with TRBD2 as a possible D gene (6 bases). Germline assignment: CDR1 MGHRA and CDR2 YSYEKL. The V gene lost 4 bases and the J gene lost 0 bases, with 10 bases spanning the gap. This CDR3 comprises 15 residues. The CDR3 loop is CASSLRLDSYNEQFF. The CDR3 DNA reads as TGCGCCAGCAGCCTCCGACTAGACTCCTACAATGAGCAGTTCTTC.

The V and J genes are TRBV29-1 and TRBJ2-7, with 8 bases identical to TRBD2. V lost 6 bases and J lost 3; bases outside the gene matches: 13. Germline-derived CDR1 and CDR2 are SQVTM and ANQGSEA. The CDR3 sequence is 15 residues long. The CDR3: CSVILILAGSYEQYF. The CDR3 nucleotides are TGCAGCGTGATACTAATCTTAGCGGGGAGCTACGAGCAGTACTTC.

This chain links TRBV5-1 with TRBJ1-2; a possible D gene is TRBD1 (6 bases). Deletions cut 0 bases from V and 0 bases from J, with 9 bases between. The germline CDR1 and CDR2 sequences are SGHRS and YFSETQ. This CDR3 has 15 amino acids. CDR3 region: CASSLGGQANYGYTF. CDR3 bases: TGCGCCAGCAGCTTGGGGGGACAAGCTAACTATGGCTACACCTTC.

V and J are TRBV5-1 and TRBJ1-1; D is unclear. Trimming pared 2 bases from V and 0 bases from J, leaving 5 bases between. Germline V lookup: CDR1 SGHRS, CDR2 YFSETQ. The CDR3 runs to 13 residues. CDR3 sequence: CASSLNMNTEAFF. The CDR3 DNA reads as TGCGCCAGCAGCTTAAACATGAACACTGAAGCTTTCTTT.

This clone has just a few counts. J is TRBJ1-1 and V is TRBV11-2, with D possibly being TRBD1 (6 bases). Looked up from germline, CDR1 is SGHAT and CDR2 is FQNNGV. The V and J ends lost 3 bases and 8 bases respectively, with 7 bases between them. The CDR3 loop spans 11 amino acids. CDR3 sequence (DNA): TGTGCCAGCAGCTTGGGGACAGAAGCTTTCTTT. Translated, it gives CASSLGTEAFF.

The CDR3 reads CAWWLATGELFF. The CDR3 nucleotides read TGTGCCTGGTGGCTAGCCACCGGGGAGCTGTTTTTT. The V and J genes are TRBV30 and TRBJ2-2; D might be TRBD2 (5 bases). V lost 5 bases, J lost 4 bases, and 8 bases lay in between. The germline V gene encodes CDR1 GTSNPN and CDR2 SVGIG (reference sequence). This CDR3 is 12 amino acids long.

The chain has TRBV6-1 and TRBJ2-1; 10 nucleotides agree with TRBD1. Germline CDR1 is MNHNS and CDR2 is SASEGT. There are 14 residues in the CDR3. After removal of 10 bases from V and 1 base from J, the junction contained 4 bases not matched to a gene. The CDR3 DNA sequence: TGTGCCACCCTGGGACAGGGGTCCTACAATGAGCAGTTCTTC. It is translated as CATLGQGSYNEQFF.

This sequence joins TRBV5-1 and TRBJ1-4; unclear D gene. Germline CDR1 and CDR2: SGHRS and YFSETQ. CDR3 length: 14 residues. V lost 1 base, J lost 4 bases, and 8 bases lay in between. In DNA form, the CDR3 reads TGCGCCAGCAGCTTGATAGAGAATAATGAAAAACTGTTTTTT. It yields the protein CASSLIENNEKLFF.

CDR3 region: CASSWGQDYDPTNEKLFF. DNA for the CDR3: TGCGCCAGCAGCTGGGGACAGGACTATGATCCAACTAATGAAAAACTGTTTTTT. The V call is TRBV5-1, the J call TRBJ1-4; 8 bases align to TRBD1. The CDR3 loop spans 18 amino acids. J gave up 0 bases and V 3 bases, and 10 bases lay outside the gene matches. Germline V lookup: CDR1 SGHRS, CDR2 YFSETQ.

The rearrangement uses TRBV7-3 and TRBJ2-2; the match to TRBD1 covers 8 bases. The CDR3 is 16 amino acids. Unmatched junction bases numbered 5, after V lost 3 bases and J lost 2 bases. Germline loops: CDR1 SGHTA, CDR2 FQGTGA. In DNA form, the CDR3 reads TGTGCCAGCAGCTTTCTCGGGACAGGCAACACCGGGGAGCTGTTTTTT. It yields the protein CASSFLGTGNTGELFF. Variable domain in full (rest from reference TRBV7-3 and TRBJ2-2): GAGVSQTPSNKVTEKGKYVELRCDPISGHTALYWYRQSLGQGPEFLIYFQGTGAADDSGLPNDRFFAVRPEGSVSTLKIQRTERGDSAVYLCASSFLGTGNTGELFFGEGSRLTVL.